The present T cell receptor (beta chain) was sequenced within a study of CD8+ T cells in alopecia areata. Background on the study: Twice a day, 5 to 10 mg of oral tofacitinib was administered to treated patients. Affected scalp percentage determined the severity score of treated patients.

Treatment specified: oral pan-JAK inhibitor, 5-10 mg twice daily. The study, taken as a whole, reports: Tofacitinib significantly brought down scalp clonality and expanded CD8+ clones among top 100. Across lesional scalp, and particularly alopecia totalis/universalis, clonality surpassed that of normal scalp.

The sequencing template was cDNA reverse transcribed from extracted RNA. Measured with immunoSEQ multiplex PCR; TCRdb has only the in-frame clones, and not every one. The repertoire has about 220,000 clones, about 58% of them found once; the top ten carry roughly 1.5%. The CDR3 is 15 residues long. Germline V gene data show CDR1 as SGHRS and CDR2 as YFSETQ. V shed 4 bases, J shed 5 bases, and the junction held 9 bases outside the gene matches. Comment on this clone: Its cognate antigen is unknown.

The V and J genes are TRBV5-1 and TRBJ1-1; 9 bases fit TRBD1. This TCR was recovered from a human donor with alopecia areata. This specimen was CD4+ T cells sorted from blood, taken at week 4, from a patient treated with tofacitinib. The CDR3 is CASSPPGQGRTEAFF. CDR3 coding DNA: TGCGCCAGCAGCCCCCCGGGACAGGGAAGGACTGAAGCTTTCTTT. The whole variable domain, filled in from reference TRBV5-1 and TRBJ1-1, reads KAGVTQTPRYLIKTRGQQVTLSCSPISGHRSVSWYQQTPGQGLQFLFEYFSETQRNKGNFPGRFSGRQFSNSRSEMNVSTLELGDSALYLCASSPPGQGRTEAFFGQGTRLTVV.